The 19 T cell receptor beta chains below were found in one sample sequenced in a study of T-cell reconstitution after alpha-beta-depleted transplantation in children. The TCRbeta library was prepared with unique molecular identifiers. TCRdb redid the calling of the PCR reads with MiXCR, one entry per CDR3 protein. The data contain about 200,000 distinct CDR3 sequences, approximately 7% of them seen just once; the ten biggest clones take up just over 5.5%. Specimen: PBMCs, collected before TCRalphabeta/CD19-depleted stem cell transplant. All receptors derive from a boy aged 2-15 years with acute lymphoblastic leukemia, due to receive a stem cell transplant.

This clonotype has ten or more counts. V and J are TRBV12-3 or TRBV12-4 and TRBJ1-1; TRBD1 matches at 8 bases. This CDR3 has 15 amino acids. J lost 1 base, V lost 4 bases, and 5 bases had no gene match. This chain's CDR3 is CASSYSGQGNTEAFF. CDR3 in DNA: TGTGCCAGCAGTTACTCAGGACAGGGGAACACTGAAGCTTTCTTT.

A few counts support this clonotype. The CDR3: CASTEQGAREQYF. The DNA of the CDR3 is TGTGCCAGCACTGAACAGGGGGCGCGGGAGCAGTACTTC. V gene TRBV27 combines with J gene TRBJ2-7; 9 positions match TRBD1. Looked up from germline, CDR1 is MNHEY and CDR2 is SMNVEV (reference sequence). The V gene end was trimmed by 7 bases and the J gene end by 7 bases; junction bases not matched to a gene: 8. The CDR3 extends over 13 amino acids.

There are a few counts of this clonotype. The chain recombines TRBV20-1 with TRBJ1-5, with D possibly matching TRBD1 (6 bases). The V end lost 8 bases, the J end lost 6 bases, and 23 bases lay between the germline ends. This CDR3 has 15 residues. Germline-derived CDR1 and CDR2 are DFQATT and SNEGSKA (reference sequence). As DNA, the CDR3 is TGCAGTACACAAAGAACAACAGGGATCGGTCAGCCCCAGCATTTT. As protein: CSTQRTTGIGQPQHF.

This clonotype was counted between two and nine times. The rearrangement uses TRBV20-1 and TRBJ1-5, with D possibly matching TRBD1 (5 bases). CDR3 length equals 16 residues. Germline CDR1 DFQATT, CDR2 SNEGSKA (reference sequence). V gave up 5 bases and J gave up 6 bases, with 23 bases separating them. CDR3 coding DNA: TGCAGTGCTCCACCAGTTTTTACTGGGGGAAGTCAGCCCCAGCATTTT. Residues: CSAPPVFTGGSQPQHF.

CDR3 nucleotides: TGCAGTGCGACGGGGACAGGGTTTTACGAGCAGTACTTC. Translation: CSATGTGFYEQYF. The chain carries TRBV20-1 and TRBJ2-7; TRBD1 aligns across 9 bases. The germline V gene encodes CDR1 DFQATT and CDR2 SNEGSKA (reference sequence). This CDR3 region has 13 residues. V lost 6 bases, J lost 4 bases, and 7 bases stayed unmatched.

This clonotype came up many times. The chain has TRBV28 and TRBJ1-6; D is undetermined. CDR3 length: 12 residues. V gave up 9 bases and J gave up 7 bases, with 10 bases separating them. Germline V CDR1 and CDR2: MDHEN, SYDVKM. The chain's CDR3 is CASDRSNSPLHF. CDR3 coding DNA: TGTGCCAGTGATCGGTCCAATTCACCCCTCCACTTT.

This clonotype was seen repeatedly, ten times or more. The V call is TRBV20-1, the J call TRBJ2-3; D is perhaps TRBD2 (5 bases). Germline values: CDR1 DFQATT, CDR2 SNEGSKA (reference sequence). Trimming stripped 1 base from V and 0 bases from J, with 5 bases between. The CDR3 loop spans 13 amino acids. DNA of the CDR3: TGCAGTGCTAGAGGGACTAGCACAGATACGCAGTATTTT. Translating gives CSARGTSTDTQYF.

This clonotype has a count of ten or more. The chain combines TRBV7-9 with TRBJ2-3; either TRBD1 or TRBD2 may fit D (5 bases each). Germline CDR1 is SEHNR and CDR2 is FQNEAQ (reference sequence). There are 12 residues in the CDR3. Trimming removed 5 bases from V and 6 bases from J, with 9 bases in between. In nucleotides, the CDR3 is TGTGCCAGCAGCCTCGAGGGGGATACGCAGTATTTT. It codes for CASSLEGDTQYF.

V and J are TRBV20-1 and TRBJ2-5; 8 bases match TRBD2. The germline V gene has CDR1 DFQATT and CDR2 SNEGSKA (reference sequence). This CDR3 is built from 13 residues. Trimming cost V 8 bases and J 5 bases; bases outside gene matches: 10. CDR3 sequence: CSLNAPGGETQYF. CDR3 DNA sequence: TGCAGTCTTAACGCGCCGGGGGGGGAGACCCAGTACTTC.

This clonotype was recorded at least ten times. The chain has TRBV27 and TRBJ1-3; D possibly corresponds to TRBD1 (5 bases). CDR3 length: 15 amino acids. V gave up 7 bases and J gave up 2 bases, with 15 bases separating them. The germline V gene encodes CDR1 MNHEY and CDR2 SMNVEV (reference sequence). Written as DNA, the CDR3 is TGTGCCAGCACCCCGGGGCAACCAACTGGAAACACCATATATTTT. It translates to CASTPGQPTGNTIYF.

This clonotype was observed a handful of times. This chain connects TRBV9 to TRBJ2-1; the match to TRBD2 covers 13 bases. The V segment lost 4 bases and the J segment 10 bases; nucleotides outside the gene matches: 5. Germline V gene sequence: CDR1 SGDLS, CDR2 YYNGEE. CDR3 size: 14 residues. The CDR3 bases are TGTGCCAGCAGCCCACCACTAGCGGGGGGGGAGCAGTTCTTC. Translating it yields CASSPPLAGGEQFF.

This clonotype was picked up many times. The chain employs TRBV7-9 and TRBJ2-5; 9 nucleotides match TRBD2. CDR3 length: 15 amino acids. V shed 3 bases and J 2 bases; nucleotides not matched to a gene: 4. CDR1 is SEHNR, CDR2 FQNEAQ, per germline (reference sequence). CDR3 loop: CASSFSGRWQETQYF. DNA of the CDR3: TGTGCCAGCAGCTTTAGCGGGAGATGGCAAGAGACCCAGTACTTC.

This clonotype has ten or more counts. The CDR3 DNA follows: TGCGCCAGCAGCTTGGAGCAGGTCTACGAGCAGTACTTC. Amino acid sequence: CASSLEQVYEQYF. The chain is built from TRBV5-1 and TRBJ2-7, with no clear D. CDR1 and CDR2 (germline): SGHRS, YFSETQ. This CDR3 has 13 residues. Trimming pared 0 bases from V and 3 bases from J, leaving 7 bases between.

This clonotype was detected only a few times. The J gene is TRBJ2-3, the V gene TRBV28; 9 positions agree with TRBD1. CDR1 and CDR2 from the germline V gene are MDHEN and SYDVKM. Trimming took 6 bases from V and 14 from J; bases not matched to a gene: 9. This CDR3 comprises 12 residues. The CDR3 nucleotides read TGTGCCAGCAGACTTGGGACAGGGCAGCCGTATTTT. Amino acid sequence: CASRLGTGQPYF.

Ten or more counts support this clonotype. The rearrangement links TRBV20-1 to TRBJ1-5; D is undetermined. Trimming pared 5 bases from V and 0 bases from J, leaving 5 bases between. The CDR3 runs 12 residues. Germline CDR1 reads DFQATT; CDR2 reads SNEGSKA (reference sequence). The CDR3 coding sequence is TGCAGTGCTTATTATAGCAATCAGCCCCAGCATTTT. Encoded protein: CSAYYSNQPQHF.

This clonotype was seen only a few times. V gene TRBV12-3 or TRBV12-4 combines with J gene TRBJ2-3; 7 nucleotides agree with TRBD2. The J segment lost 0 bases and the V segment lost 4 bases, leaving 13 bases of the junction unmatched. The CDR3 sequence is 18 residues long. The CDR3 region is CASSYWRGLAASTDTQYF. In nucleotides, the CDR3 is TGTGCCAGCAGTTATTGGCGGGGCCTAGCGGCTAGCACAGATACGCAGTATTTT.

This clonotype occurred many times. The chain employs TRBV9 and TRBJ2-3; 11 bases are shared with TRBD2. The CDR3 is 15 residues long. The trim removed 2 bases at V and 5 bases at J, leaving 4 bases unmatched. Per germline, CDR1 SGDLS and CDR2 YYNGEE. CDR3: CASSVTSGVEDTQYF. CDR3 DNA: TGTGCCAGCAGCGTGACTAGCGGGGTGGAAGATACGCAGTATTTT.

This clonotype was observed at least ten times. The chain combines TRBV10-3 with TRBJ2-3, with 7 bases lining up with TRBD1. V lost 7 bases to trimming and J lost 0 bases; unmatched junction nucleotides: 1. CDR1 and CDR2 from the germline V gene are ENHRY and SYGVKD. The CDR3 spans 13 residues. The CDR3 bases are TGTGCCATCACGGGACAGAGCACAGATACGCAGTATTTT. Its protein is CAITGQSTDTQYF.

In this sample, this clonotype turned up a few times. The chain employs TRBV20-1 and TRBJ2-5; D is uncertain. CDR3 size: 14 residues. The germline CDR1 and CDR2 sequences are DFQATT and SNEGSKA (reference sequence). Trimming took off 0 bases at V and 4 bases at J, with 12 bases between the two ends. CDR3 protein: CSARDNGRLETQYF. CDR3 nucleotides: TGCAGTGCTAGAGATAACGGTAGATTAGAGACCCAGTACTTC.